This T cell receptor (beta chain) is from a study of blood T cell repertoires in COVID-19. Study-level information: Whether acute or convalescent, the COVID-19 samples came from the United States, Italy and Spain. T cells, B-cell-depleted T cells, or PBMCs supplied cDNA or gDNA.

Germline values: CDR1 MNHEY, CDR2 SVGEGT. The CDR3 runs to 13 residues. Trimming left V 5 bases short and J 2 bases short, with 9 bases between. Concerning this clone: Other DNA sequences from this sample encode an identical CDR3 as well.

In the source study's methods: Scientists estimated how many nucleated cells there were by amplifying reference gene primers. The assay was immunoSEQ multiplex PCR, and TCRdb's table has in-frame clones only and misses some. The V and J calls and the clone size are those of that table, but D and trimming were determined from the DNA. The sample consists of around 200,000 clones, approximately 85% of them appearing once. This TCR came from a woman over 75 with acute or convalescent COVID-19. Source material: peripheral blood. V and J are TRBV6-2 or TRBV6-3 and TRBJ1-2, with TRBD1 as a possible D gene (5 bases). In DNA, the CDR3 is TGTGCCAGCAGTCAAGACAGCAACTATGGCTACACCTTC. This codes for CASSQDSNYGYTF.